This passage covers 16 T cell receptor beta chains from one sample sequenced in a study of shared clonotypes between healthy human individuals (TCRdb year 2020). Library preparation was by the immunoSEQ multiplex PCR assay. In TCRdb, the immuneACCESS table is reduced to in-frame sequences with V and J assigned. These tables do not hold every clone; where another copy was compared, an unresolved V gene accounts for under half, and the others remain unexplained. This sample is represented by approximately 720,000 clones; around 72% of them were singletons. Under 2% of the sample comes from the top ten. The sequenced material came from memory CD4+ T cells sorted from blood. Taken with the paper, the label for cell subset or site translates to: CD45RA-negative fraction. The receptors derive from a woman in her thirties in good health.

The rearrangement links TRBV4-1 to TRBJ2-7, with 11 nucleotides matching TRBD2. The CDR3 extends over 16 amino acids. The J segment lost 5 bases and the V segment lost 1 base, leaving 7 bases of the junction unmatched. In germline, CDR1 is MGHRA, CDR2 YSYEKL. This chain's CDR3 is CASSQVLAGGSHEQYF. DNA of the CDR3: TGCGCCAGCAGCCAAGTCCTAGCGGGAGGATCCCACGAGCAGTACTTC.

This clone was seen at least ten times. The CDR3 region has the DNA TGTGCCAGCTCCCTCAGGGATGGAGCGAACACTGAAGCTTTCTTT. Protein product: CASSLRDGANTEAFF. This chain connects TRBV18 to TRBJ1-1; possible D gene TRBD1, 5 bases. The CDR3 runs to 15 residues. Germline assignment: CDR1 KGHSH and CDR2 LQKENI. Trimming removed 6 bases from V and 1 base from J, with 15 bases in between.

This clone was detected once. The chain has TRBV5-8 and TRBJ2-5; D tentatively fits TRBD1 or TRBD2 (5 bases each). The V end was cut by 4 bases, the J end by 5 bases, with 18 bases between. Per the germline V gene, CDR1 is SGHTS and CDR2 is YDEGEE. CDR3 length: 15 residues. CDR3 region: CASSTRGSRAETQYF. The CDR3 DNA reads as TGTGCCAGCAGCACTCGGGGCTCCCGGGCGGAGACCCAGTACTTC.

The chain employs TRBV5-1 and TRBJ2-1; 9 bases align to TRBD2. Germline V gene data show CDR1 as SGHRS and CDR2 as YFSETQ. V was clipped by 0 bases and J by 3 bases; unmatched bases: 4. This CDR3 is 16 amino acids long. CDR3 in amino acids: CASSLGASGVYNEQFF. The CDR3 bases are TGCGCCAGCAGCTTGGGGGCTAGCGGGGTCTACAATGAGCAGTTCTTC. The variable domain in full, completed from reference TRBV5-1 and TRBJ2-1, reads KAGVTQTPRYLIKTRGQQVTLSCSPISGHRSVSWYQQTPGQGLQFLFEYFSETQRNKGNFPGRFSGRQFSNSRSEMNVSTLELGDSALYLCASSLGASGVYNEQFFGPGTRLTVL.

The chain carries TRBV6-4 and TRBJ2-3, with TRBD2 identical over 9 bases. Trimming cost V 3 bases and J 2 bases; bases outside gene matches: 3. This CDR3 has 15 amino acids. Germline V CDR1 and CDR2: MRHNA, SNTAGT. CDR3 protein: CASSEVAGVTDTQYF. CDR3 nucleotide sequence: TGTGCCAGCAGTGAAGTAGCGGGAGTCACAGATACGCAGTATTTT.

The chain couples TRBV23-1 to TRBJ1-1; 8 nucleotides align to TRBD1. TRBV23-1 is assigned to the ORF class and has an uncertain function. After removal of 3 bases from V and 3 bases from J, the junction contained 12 bases not matched to a gene. The CDR3 has 17 amino acids. For the CDR3, the DNA is TGCGCCAGCAGTCACCCGGACAGGGACGGTGGCGACACTGAAGCTTTCTTT. It codes for CASSHPDRDGGDTEAFF.

V is TRBV5-1 and J is TRBJ2-2; tentatively, D is TRBD1 or TRBD2 (5 bases each). From germline, CDR1 is SGHRS and CDR2 YFSETQ. V was trimmed by 2 bases and J by 4 bases, leaving 18 bases between them. This CDR3 spans 17 amino acids. This chain's CDR3 is CASSLEPGPSSTGELFF. The CDR3 DNA reads TGCGCCAGCAGCTTAGAACCGGGACCGAGTTCCACCGGGGAGCTGTTTTTT.

This clone was seen a handful of times. The rearrangement joins TRBV25-1 to TRBJ1-1; no clear D gene. Looked up from germline, CDR1 is MGHDK and CDR2 is SYGVNS. Trimming removed 7 bases at V and 1 base at J, with 4 bases between. The CDR3 sequence is 11 residues long. In nucleotides, the CDR3 is TGTGCCAGCATGTGGAACACTGAAGCTTTCTTT. Amino acids: CASMWNTEAFF.

This clone was counted between two and nine times. Other DNA sequences of this sample code for an identical CDR3. The CDR3 nucleotides are TGTGCCTGGGGTCTTAATGAAAAACTGTTTTTT. Translated, it gives CAWGLNEKLFF. This rearrangement joins TRBV30 to TRBJ1-4; D gene ambiguous. This CDR3 region has 11 residues. Germline values: CDR1 GTSNPN, CDR2 SVGIG (reference sequence). The V and J ends lost 5 bases and 4 bases respectively, with 5 bases between them.

There are a few counts of this clone. V and J are TRBV7-9 and TRBJ1-5; TRBD1 aligns across 12 bases. V lost 5 bases, J lost 6 bases, and 8 bases stayed unmatched. Germline V gives CDR1 SEHNR, CDR2 FQNEAQ (reference sequence). CDR3 length: 16 residues. The CDR3 region has the DNA TGTGCCAGCAGCCTGGGAGGGACAGGGGGCAGTCAGCCCCAGCATTTT. Translated: CASSLGGTGGSQPQHF. The full variable domain, in which reference TRBV7-9 and TRBJ1-5 provide the parts outside the CDR3, is DTGVSQNPRHKITKRGQNVTFRCDPISEHNRLYWYRQTLGQGPEFLTYFQNEAQLEKSRLLSDRFSAERPKGSFSTLEIQRTEQGDSAMYLCASSLGGTGGSQPQHFGDGTRLSIL.

DNA of the CDR3: TGTGCCAGCAGTTTAAGCGGACTCAGATCGATTAGCAATCAGCCCCAGCATTTT. Amino acid sequence: CASSLSGLRSISNQPQHF. This rearrangement joins TRBV27 to TRBJ1-5; no reliable D call. Germline V gene data show CDR1 as MNHEY and CDR2 as SMNVEV (reference sequence). This CDR3 region has 18 residues. V shed 2 bases and J shed 0 bases, with 17 bases lying between them.

In this sample, this clone turned up many times. The chain uses TRBV27 and TRBJ1-2; 8 positions match TRBD1. The CDR3 length is 16 residues. Germline CDR1 reads MNHEY; CDR2 reads SMNVEV (reference sequence). Losses at the gene ends were 0 bases for V and 3 bases for J; bases not matched to a gene: 6. As DNA, the CDR3 is TGTGCCAGCAGTTTATCGGTGGCAGGGGGCTACTATGGCTACACCTTC. Residues: CASSLSVAGGYYGYTF.

Only one count was recorded for this clone. The chain carries TRBV4-1 and TRBJ2-7; 7 bases align to TRBD2. The CDR3 loop spans 15 amino acids. Looked up from germline, CDR1 is MGHRA and CDR2 is YSYEKL. The V gene end was trimmed by 2 bases and the J gene end by 4 bases; junction bases not matched to a gene: 8. The CDR3 DNA sequence: TGCGCCAGCAGCCAAAAGCGGGGAGAAACGTACGAGCAGTACTTC. Its translation is CASSQKRGETYEQYF.

The V call is TRBV7-3, the J call TRBJ2-5; 9 positions agree with TRBD2. V lost 0 bases to trimming and J lost 4 bases; unmatched junction nucleotides: 9. Looked up from germline, CDR1 is SGHTA and CDR2 is FQGTGA. The CDR3 covers 17 residues. CDR3 protein: CASSLTGPGLARETQYF. The CDR3 nucleotides read TGTGCCAGCAGCTTAACGGGACCGGGACTAGCCAGAGAGACCCAGTACTTC. Full variable domain (remainder filled in from reference TRBV7-3 and TRBJ2-5): GAGVSQTPSNKVTEKGKYVELRCDPISGHTALYWYRQSLGQGPEFLIYFQGTGAADDSGLPNDRFFAVRPEGSVSTLKIQRTERGDSAVYLCASSLTGPGLARETQYFGPGTRLLVL.

This sequence joins TRBV27 and TRBJ1-3; D is undetermined. V was shortened by 3 bases and J by 2 bases, with 8 bases between the two germline ends. The CDR3 is 14 residues long. Per germline, CDR1 MNHEY and CDR2 SMNVEV (reference sequence). CDR3 loop: CASSFHGAGNTIYF. The CDR3 nucleotides read TGTGCCAGCAGTTTTCACGGGGCTGGAAACACCATATATTTT.

This chain links TRBV9 with TRBJ2-3, with D possibly matching TRBD2 (6 bases). This CDR3 has 16 amino acids. Germline loops: CDR1 SGDLS, CDR2 YYNGEE. Trimming took off 0 bases at V and 4 bases at J, with 15 bases between the two ends. CDR3 coding DNA: TGTGCCAGCAGCGTAGCTGGGGGGTCGACTGCAGATACGCAGTATTTT. Its translation is CASSVAGGSTADTQYF.